A single sample gave rise to the 8 T cell receptor beta chains below, sequenced in a study of OX40 agonist ivuxolimab in advanced cancers. The method was immunoSEQ multiplex PCR; TCRdb's version includes in-frame clones alone and lacks a portion of them. The sample lists about 32,000 clones, about four fifths occurring once. The material sequenced was CD4+ or CD8+ T cells sorted from blood, taken in a trial of the OX40 agonist ivuxolimab. The receptors here all came from an adult with an advanced solid tumor such as melanoma, head and neck, liver or kidney cancer.

The rearrangement links TRBV28 to TRBJ1-5; D ambiguous. Germline CDR1 and CDR2: MDHEN and SYDVKM. The V end lost 5 bases, the J end lost 7 bases, and 18 bases lay between the germline ends. The CDR3 is 15 residues long. The CDR3 bases are TGTGCCAGCAGTCCACTTTTGGGGTCGGGGCAGCCCCAGCATTTT. It yields the protein CASSPLLGSGQPQHF.

This clone has only a few counts. The chain couples TRBV7-3 to TRBJ2-6; the match to TRBD1 covers 10 bases. The CDR3 contains 17 residues. After removal of 3 bases from V and 2 bases from J, the junction contained 4 bases not matched to a gene. The germline V gene has CDR1 SGHTA and CDR2 FQGTGA. The CDR3 region has the DNA TGTGCCAGCAGCTTGGGGGACAGGGGTGCTGGGGCCAACGTCCTGACTTTC. Translating it yields CASSLGDRGAGANVLTF.

V gene TRBV7-6 combines with J gene TRBJ2-5; unclear D gene. Trimming removed 5 bases at V and 1 base at J, with 14 bases between. There are 15 residues in the CDR3. In germline, CDR1 is SGHVS, CDR2 FNYEAQ. CDR3 sequence (DNA): TGTGCCAGCAGCCAGACGGCGGTACCCCAAGAGACCCAGTACTTC. It encodes CASSQTAVPQETQYF.

The CDR3 region is CASSLRHSRGSPLHF. CDR3 sequence (DNA): TGTGCCAGCAGTCTACGCCACTCTCGGGGTTCACCCCTCCACTTT. The gene calls are TRBV6-6 and TRBJ1-6; D not certain. This CDR3 contains 15 residues. Trimming stripped 5 bases from V and 9 bases from J, with 17 bases between. CDR1 and CDR2 from the germline V gene are MNHNY and SVGAGI (reference sequence).

This clone was detected once. The chain recombines TRBV7-2 with TRBJ1-1, with D possibly matching TRBD1 (5 bases). Per the germline V gene, CDR1 is SGHTA and CDR2 is FQGNSA. V was shortened by 5 bases and J by 0 bases, with 19 bases between the two germline ends. This CDR3 contains 17 residues. CDR3 in amino acids: CASSQGYGSIMNTEAFF. The CDR3 DNA reads TGTGCCAGCAGCCAGGGTTACGGGTCGATCATGAACACTGAAGCTTTCTTT.

The J gene is TRBJ1-3, the V gene TRBV7-2; D is uncertain. In germline, CDR1 is SGHTA, CDR2 FQGNSA. CDR3 length: 13 amino acids. V was trimmed by 3 bases and J by 4 bases, leaving 7 bases between them. CDR3 in DNA: TGTGCCAGCAGCTTCTTCCAAGGAAACACCATATATTTT. Protein: CASSFFQGNTIYF.

J is TRBJ2-5 and V is TRBV4-2; TRBD1 or TRBD2 may be the D gene (5 bases each). Germline CDR1 reads LGHNA; CDR2 reads YNFKEQ. The CDR3 loop spans 14 amino acids. V shed 3 bases and J shed 5 bases, with 13 bases lying between them. The CDR3 reads CASSQNRGGETQYF. CDR3 bases: TGTGCCAGCAGCCAGAACCGGGGCGGGGAGACCCAGTACTTC.

J is TRBJ2-3 and V is TRBV7-9; possible D gene TRBD1, 6 bases. Germline CDR1 and CDR2: SEHNR and FQNEAQ (reference sequence). V was cut by 5 bases and J by 2 bases, with 17 bases left in between. This CDR3 is 16 amino acids long. This CDR3 reads CASSPLGQSFTDTQYF. The CDR3 DNA is TGTGCCAGCAGCCCCCTTGGACAGAGTTTCACAGATACGCAGTATTTT.